Listed below are T cell receptor beta chains from one sample, sequenced in a study of blood T cell repertoires in COVID-19. Some clones are missing from TCRdb's copy, which holds only in-frame ones; the method was immunoSEQ multiplex PCR. The data show approximately 250,000 clones, about 91% seen once. Sequences were obtained from PBMCs or T cells enriched from blood (not recorded which). These receptors were obtained from a man in his forties who had been exposed to COVID-19. Both conserved end residues are part of each CDR3. D genes are given only for firm matches. Size is stated for part of the rows, as once, few or many counts, or as a class when the clone is expanded.

TRBJ2-1 . . TRBV24-1 TGTGCCACCAGTGATTGGGGGCCAGGGTCCGGCTCCTACAATGAGCAGTTCTTC CATSDWGPGSGSYNEQFF
TRBJ2-1 . . TRBV27 TGTGCCAGCAGTTTAGCGAGCTCCTACAATGAGCAGTTCTTC CASSLASSYNEQFF
TRBJ2-5 . . TRBV29-1 TGCAGCGTTTTGAGCGCCCAAGAGACCCAGTACTTC CSVLSAQETQYF
TRBJ1-2 . . TRBV13 TGTGCCAGCAGCTTCGCCGGGAGCCCCTATGGCTACACCTTC CASSFAGSPYGYTF
TRBJ1-5 . . TRBV10-3 TGTGCCATCAGGACGGGAAATCAGCCCCAGCATTTT CAIRTGNQPQHF
TRBJ2-3 . TRBD2 TRBV18 TGTGCCAGCTCACCCGGACTAGCGGGAGGGATAGATACGCAGTATTTT CASSPGLAGGIDTQYF
TRBJ1-1 . . TRBV12-5 TGTGCTAGTGGTTCACCCCTGGGGGGACCCAACACTGAAGCTTTCTTT CASGSPLGGPNTEAFF
TRBJ2-3 once . TRBV21-1 TGTGCCAGACAGAACACAGATACGCAGTATTTT CARQNTDTQYF
TRBJ2-3 . TRBD2 TRBV6-4 TGTGTCAGCAGTGACGGGACTAGCGGGAAGGATACGCAGTATTTT CVSSDGTSGKDTQYF
TRBJ1-1 . . TRBV13 TGTGCCAGCAGCTCGGACCCGCGGAACGGGGGAGGTACTGAAGCTTTCTTT CASSSDPRNGGGTEAFF
TRBJ2-7 . . TRBV10-2 TGCGCCAGCAGTTGGACACTCTCCTACGAGCAGTACTTC CASSWTLSYEQYF
TRBJ1-1 . . TRBV11-2 TGTGCCAGCAGGTGGGGGGGAGTGAACACTGAAGCTTTCTTT CASRWGGVNTEAFF
TRBJ2-7 . TRBD1 TRBV28 TGTGCCAGCAGTTTTTCGGGACAGGGGAACGAGCAGTACTTC CASSFSGQGNEQYF
TRBJ2-7 . TRBD2 TRBV7-6 TGTGCCAGCAGCTTAGAAATGGCGGGAGGGCACGAGCAGTACTTC CASSLEMAGGHEQYF
TRBJ1-1 once TRBD1 TRBV28 TGTGCCAGCAGTTCGACAGGGGGCCTGGGCACTGAAGCTTTCTTT CASSSTGGLGTEAFF
TRBJ2-3 . TRBD2 TRBV2 TGTGCCAGCAGGGCTGGGGCGGGAGAGACAGATACGCAGTATTTT CASRAGAGETDTQYF
TRBJ2-7 . TRBD2 TRBV25-1 TGTGCCAGCAGTGGACTAGCGGGCGACTATTCCTACGAGCAGTACTTC CASSGLAGDYSYEQYF
TRBJ2-2 . . TRBV12-3/TRBV12-4 TGTGCCAGCAGTTTGATGGGCCCCGGGGAGCTGTTTTTT CASSLMGPGELFF
TRBJ1-2 . . TRBV7-2 TGTGCCAGCACCACCACGGCATGGGGACATAACTATGGCTACACCTTC CASTTTAWGHNYGYTF
TRBJ2-5 . TRBD2 TRBV11-2 TGTGCCAGCAGACCTGGACTAGCGGGGGGCCAAGAGACCCAGTACTTC CASRPGLAGGQETQYF
TRBJ1-2 . . TRBV28 TGTGCCAGCAGTCTAAGGGGTATTGAGGGCTACACCTTC CASSLRGIEGYTF
TRBJ2-1 . TRBD1 TRBV5-5 TGTGCCAGCTGGACGGACAGGGTTCCCAATGAGCAGTTCTTC CASWTDRVPNEQFF
TRBJ2-5 . . TRBV6-7 TGTGCCAGCAGTTCTCTCAACCCTAGAGCAGAGACCCAGTACTTC CASSSLNPRAETQYF
TRBJ1-1 few . TRBV3-1/TRBV3-2 TGTGCCAGCAGCCAATTCGACACGAACACTGAAGCTTTCTTT CASSQFDTNTEAFF
TRBJ2-7 . TRBD2 TRBV3-1/TRBV3-2 TGTGCCAGCAGCCAAGTTTCGGCTAGCGGGAGATGGGAGCAGTACTTC CASSQVSASGRWEQYF
TRBJ2-3 once TRBD2 TRBV19 TGTGCCAGTAGGGGACTAGCGGGAGGGGGGACAGATACGCAGTATTTT CASRGLAGGGTDTQYF
TRBJ2-3 . TRBD1 TRBV20-1 TGCAGTGCTAGTGGACGGACAGGGCGCGAGGTAGATACGCAGTATTTT CSASGRTGREVDTQYF
TRBJ2-1 . TRBD2 TRBV28 TGTGCCAGCAGGCCGGGACTAGCGGGTCACCTTTACGGAAATGAGCAGTTCTTC CASRPGLAGHLYGNEQFF
TRBJ2-5 . TRBD2 TRBV27 TGTGCCAGCAGTTCCCGCGGGAGCCAAGAGACCCAGTACTTC CASSSRGSQETQYF
TRBJ2-2 . . TRBV30 TGTGCCTGGACCCCACGAGTAGGGGGATTCGGGGAGCTGTTTTTT CAWTPRVGGFGELFF
TRBJ2-7 . . TRBV6-5 TGTGCCAGCAGTACTCGGGAAGCCTACGAGCAGTACTTC CASSTREAYEQYF
TRBJ1-6 . TRBD1 TRBV7-2 TGTGCCAGCAGCTCATTGGACAGGCTTAATTCACCCCTCCACTTT CASSSLDRLNSPLHF
TRBJ1-6 . . TRBV5-1 TGCGCCAGCAGCTTGGATGGCAGCGGTGGGTCACCCCTCCACTTT CASSLDGSGGSPLHF
TRBJ1-1 . TRBD1 TRBV12-3/TRBV12-4 TGTGCCAGCAGGGAAGTACAGGGGATAGCTTTCTTT CASREVQGIAFF
TRBJ2-1 . TRBD2 TRBV9 TGTGCCAGCAGCCTAGTGGGGGAGGGCCCCGGCAATGAGCAGTTCTTC CASSLVGEGPGNEQFF
TRBJ1-2 . . TRBV2 TGTGCCAGCAGTGTAGAGTATGGCTACACCTTC CASSVEYGYTF